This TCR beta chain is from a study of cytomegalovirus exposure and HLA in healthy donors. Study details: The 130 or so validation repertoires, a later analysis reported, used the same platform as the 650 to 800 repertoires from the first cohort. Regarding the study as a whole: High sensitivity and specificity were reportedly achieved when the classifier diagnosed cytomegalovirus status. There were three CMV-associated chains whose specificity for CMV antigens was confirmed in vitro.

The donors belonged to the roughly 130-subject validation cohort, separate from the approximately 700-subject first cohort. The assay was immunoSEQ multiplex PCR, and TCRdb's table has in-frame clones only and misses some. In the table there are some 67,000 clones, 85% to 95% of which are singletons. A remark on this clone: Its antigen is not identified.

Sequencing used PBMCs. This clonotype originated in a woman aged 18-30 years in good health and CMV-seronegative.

The CDR3 protein is CASSPYRDQETQYF. The CDR3 DNA sequence: TGTGCCAGCTCACCCTACAGGGACCAAGAGACCCAGTACTTC. The rearrangement uses TRBV18 and TRBJ2-5, with D possibly being TRBD1 (6 bases). The CDR3 contains 14 residues. Germline V gene data show CDR1 as KGHSH and CDR2 as LQKENI. The V end was cut by 3 bases, the J end by 0 bases, with 8 bases between.